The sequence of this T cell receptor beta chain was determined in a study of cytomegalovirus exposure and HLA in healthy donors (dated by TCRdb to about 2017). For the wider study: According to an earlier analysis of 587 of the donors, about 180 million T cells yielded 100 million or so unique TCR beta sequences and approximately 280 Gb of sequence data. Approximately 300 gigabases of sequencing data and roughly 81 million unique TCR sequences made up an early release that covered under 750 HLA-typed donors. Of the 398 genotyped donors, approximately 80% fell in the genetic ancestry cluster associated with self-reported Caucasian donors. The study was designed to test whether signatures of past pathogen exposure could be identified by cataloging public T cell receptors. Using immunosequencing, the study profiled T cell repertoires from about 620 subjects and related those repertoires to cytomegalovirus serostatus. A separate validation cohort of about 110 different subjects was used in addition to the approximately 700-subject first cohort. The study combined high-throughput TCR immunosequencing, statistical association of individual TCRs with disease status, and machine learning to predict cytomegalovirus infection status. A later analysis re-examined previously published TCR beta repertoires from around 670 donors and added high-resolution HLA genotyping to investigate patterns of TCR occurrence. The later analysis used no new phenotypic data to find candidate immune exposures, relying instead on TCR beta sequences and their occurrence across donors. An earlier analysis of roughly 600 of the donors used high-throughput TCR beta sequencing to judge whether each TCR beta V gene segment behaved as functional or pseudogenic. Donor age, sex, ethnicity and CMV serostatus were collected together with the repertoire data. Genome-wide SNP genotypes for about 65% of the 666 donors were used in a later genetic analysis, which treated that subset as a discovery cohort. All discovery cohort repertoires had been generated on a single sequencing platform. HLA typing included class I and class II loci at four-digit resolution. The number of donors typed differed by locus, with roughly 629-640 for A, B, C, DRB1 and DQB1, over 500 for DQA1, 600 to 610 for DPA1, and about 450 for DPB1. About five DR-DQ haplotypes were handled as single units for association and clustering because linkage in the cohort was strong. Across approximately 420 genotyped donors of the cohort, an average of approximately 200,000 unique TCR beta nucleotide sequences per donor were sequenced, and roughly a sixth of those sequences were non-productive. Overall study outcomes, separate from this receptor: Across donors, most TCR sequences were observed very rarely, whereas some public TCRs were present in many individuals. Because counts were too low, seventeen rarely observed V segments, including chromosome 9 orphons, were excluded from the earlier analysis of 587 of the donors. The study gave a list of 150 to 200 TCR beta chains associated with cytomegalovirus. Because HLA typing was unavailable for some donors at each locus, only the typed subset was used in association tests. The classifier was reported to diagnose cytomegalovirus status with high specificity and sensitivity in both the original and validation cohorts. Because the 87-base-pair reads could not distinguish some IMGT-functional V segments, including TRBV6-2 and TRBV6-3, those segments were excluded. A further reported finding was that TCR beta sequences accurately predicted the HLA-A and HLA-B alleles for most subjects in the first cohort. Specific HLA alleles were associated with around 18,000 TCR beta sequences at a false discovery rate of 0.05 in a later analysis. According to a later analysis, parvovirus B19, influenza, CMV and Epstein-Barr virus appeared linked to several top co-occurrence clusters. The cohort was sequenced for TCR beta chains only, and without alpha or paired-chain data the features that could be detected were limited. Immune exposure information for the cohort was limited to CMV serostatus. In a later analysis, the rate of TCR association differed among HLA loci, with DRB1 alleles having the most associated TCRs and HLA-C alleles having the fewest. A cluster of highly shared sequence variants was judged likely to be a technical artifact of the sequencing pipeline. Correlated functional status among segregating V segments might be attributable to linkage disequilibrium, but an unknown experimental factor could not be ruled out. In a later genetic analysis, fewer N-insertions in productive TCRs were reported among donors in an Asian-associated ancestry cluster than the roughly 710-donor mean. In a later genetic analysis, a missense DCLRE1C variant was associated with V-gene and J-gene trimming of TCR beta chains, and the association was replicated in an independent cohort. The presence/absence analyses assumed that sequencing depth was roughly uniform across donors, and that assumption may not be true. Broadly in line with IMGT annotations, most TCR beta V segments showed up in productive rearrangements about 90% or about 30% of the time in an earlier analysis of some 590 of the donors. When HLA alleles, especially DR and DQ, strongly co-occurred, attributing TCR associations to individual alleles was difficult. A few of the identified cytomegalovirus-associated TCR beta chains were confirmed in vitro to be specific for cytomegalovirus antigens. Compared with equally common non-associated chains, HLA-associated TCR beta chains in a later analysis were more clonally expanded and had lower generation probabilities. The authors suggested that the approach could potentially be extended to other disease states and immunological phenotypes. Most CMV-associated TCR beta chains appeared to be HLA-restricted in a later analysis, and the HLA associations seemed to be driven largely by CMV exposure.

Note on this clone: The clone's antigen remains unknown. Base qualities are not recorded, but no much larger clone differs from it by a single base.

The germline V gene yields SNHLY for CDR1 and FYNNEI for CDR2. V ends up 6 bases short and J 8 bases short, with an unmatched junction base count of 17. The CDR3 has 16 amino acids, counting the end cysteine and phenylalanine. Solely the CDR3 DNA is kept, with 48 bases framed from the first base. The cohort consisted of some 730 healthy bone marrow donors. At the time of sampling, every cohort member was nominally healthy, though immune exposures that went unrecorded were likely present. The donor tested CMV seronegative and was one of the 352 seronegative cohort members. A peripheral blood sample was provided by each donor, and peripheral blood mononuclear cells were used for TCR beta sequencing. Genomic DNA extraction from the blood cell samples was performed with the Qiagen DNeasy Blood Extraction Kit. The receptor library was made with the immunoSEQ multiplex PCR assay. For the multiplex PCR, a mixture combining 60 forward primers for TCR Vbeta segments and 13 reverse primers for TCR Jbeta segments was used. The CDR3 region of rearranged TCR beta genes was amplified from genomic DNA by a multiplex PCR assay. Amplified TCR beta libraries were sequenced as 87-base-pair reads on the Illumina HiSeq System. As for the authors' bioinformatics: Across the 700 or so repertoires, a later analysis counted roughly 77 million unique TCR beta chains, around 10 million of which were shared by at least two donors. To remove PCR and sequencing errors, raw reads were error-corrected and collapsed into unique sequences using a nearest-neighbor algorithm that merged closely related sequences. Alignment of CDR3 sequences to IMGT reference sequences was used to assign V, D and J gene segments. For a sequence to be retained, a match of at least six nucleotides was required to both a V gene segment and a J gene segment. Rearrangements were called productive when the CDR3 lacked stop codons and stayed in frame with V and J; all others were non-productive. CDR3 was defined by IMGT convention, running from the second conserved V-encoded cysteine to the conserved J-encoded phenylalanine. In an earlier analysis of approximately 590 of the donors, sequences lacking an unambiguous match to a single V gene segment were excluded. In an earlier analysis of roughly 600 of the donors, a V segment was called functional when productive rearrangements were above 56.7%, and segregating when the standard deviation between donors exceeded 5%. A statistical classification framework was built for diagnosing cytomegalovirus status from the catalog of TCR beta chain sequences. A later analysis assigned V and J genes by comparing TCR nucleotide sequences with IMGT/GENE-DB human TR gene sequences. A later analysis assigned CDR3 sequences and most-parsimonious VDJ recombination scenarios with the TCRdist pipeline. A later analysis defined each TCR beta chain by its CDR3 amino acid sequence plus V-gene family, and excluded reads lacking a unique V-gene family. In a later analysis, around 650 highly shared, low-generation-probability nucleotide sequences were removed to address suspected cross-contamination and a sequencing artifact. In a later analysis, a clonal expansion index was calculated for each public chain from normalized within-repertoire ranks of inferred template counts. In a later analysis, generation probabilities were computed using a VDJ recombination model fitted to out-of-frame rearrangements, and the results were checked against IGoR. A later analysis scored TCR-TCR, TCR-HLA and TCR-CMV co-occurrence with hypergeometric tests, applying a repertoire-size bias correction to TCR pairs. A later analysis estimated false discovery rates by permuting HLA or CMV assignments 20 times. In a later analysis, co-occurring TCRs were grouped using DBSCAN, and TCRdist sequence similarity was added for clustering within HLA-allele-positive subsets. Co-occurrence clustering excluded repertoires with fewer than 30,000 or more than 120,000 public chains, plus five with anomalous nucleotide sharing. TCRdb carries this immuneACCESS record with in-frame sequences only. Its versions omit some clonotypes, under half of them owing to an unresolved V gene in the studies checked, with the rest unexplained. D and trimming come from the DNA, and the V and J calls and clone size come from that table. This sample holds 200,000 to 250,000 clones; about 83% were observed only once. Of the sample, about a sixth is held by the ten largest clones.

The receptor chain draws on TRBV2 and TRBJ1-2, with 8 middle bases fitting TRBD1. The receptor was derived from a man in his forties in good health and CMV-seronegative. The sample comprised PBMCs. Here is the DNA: TGTGCCAGCAGCCGAACGACGACAGGGGATTTGGGCGGCTACACCTTC. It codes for CASSRTTTGDLGGYTF.